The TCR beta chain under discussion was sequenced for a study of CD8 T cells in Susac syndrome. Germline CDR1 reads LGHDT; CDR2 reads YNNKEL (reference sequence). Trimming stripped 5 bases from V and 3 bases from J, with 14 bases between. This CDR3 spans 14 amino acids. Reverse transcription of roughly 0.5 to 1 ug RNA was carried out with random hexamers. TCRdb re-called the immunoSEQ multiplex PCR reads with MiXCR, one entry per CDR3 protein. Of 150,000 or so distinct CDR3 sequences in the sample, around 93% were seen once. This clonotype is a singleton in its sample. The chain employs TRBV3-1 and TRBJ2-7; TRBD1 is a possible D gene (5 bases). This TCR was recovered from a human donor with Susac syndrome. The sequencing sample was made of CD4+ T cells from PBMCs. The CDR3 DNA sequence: TGTGCCAGCAGCAAACGACAGACAAACTACGAGCAGTACTTC. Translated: CASSKRQTNYEQYF.